A single sample gave rise to the 12 T cell receptor beta chains below, sequenced in a study of vaccination and CD4 T cells after COVID-19. These TCRs are of unknown antigen specificity. Stated treatment: roughly 10-day PBMC culture with coronavirus spike peptide pools or control peptides (ViraFEST assay). Sequencing of DNA taken from cultured CD4+ T cells relied on the Oncomine TCR Beta short-read assay. Via MiXCR, TCRdb re-called the PCR reads, giving one row per CDR3 protein. The top ten hold around 9.3% of the sample, which has about 20,000 distinct CDR3 sequences, approximately 59% seen once. The sequenced sample was CD4+ T cells from blood, cultured in vitro, obtained after SARS-CoV-2 vaccination. These receptors originate from a human donor who had recovered from COVID-19.

The gene calls are TRBV6-2 or TRBV6-3 and TRBJ2-5; D uncertain. This CDR3 has 11 residues. Germline V gene sequence: CDR1 MNHEY, CDR2 SVGEGT. V lost 7 bases and J lost 6, with 9 bases in between. CDR3 nucleotides: TGTGCCAGCACAGGAAGTAAGACCCAGTACTTC. Translated, it gives CASTGSKTQYF.

This clonotype turned up a few times. The chain combines TRBV20-1 with TRBJ1-1; the D gene is possibly TRBD1 (6 bases). Germline V gives CDR1 DFQATT, CDR2 SNEGSKA (reference sequence). Trimming took off 1 base at V and 7 bases at J, with 22 bases between the two ends. This CDR3 contains 16 residues. The CDR3: CSARVPLDGRGVEAFF. The CDR3 DNA is TGCAGTGCTAGAGTTCCCCTTGACGGGAGGGGGGTTGAAGCTTTCTTT.

In its sample, this clonotype was seen once. This rearrangement joins TRBV30 to TRBJ1-2, with D possibly being TRBD1 (6 bases). Germline CDR1 is GTSNPN and CDR2 is SVGIG (reference sequence). The CDR3 has 13 residues. V was clipped by 6 bases and J by 8 bases, with 19 bases between them. In nucleotides, the CDR3 is TGTGCCTGCCCTCGGGGGCAGGGGACAGGCTACACCTTC. Its translation: CACPRGQGTGYTF.

This clonotype turned up a few times. V is TRBV15 and J is TRBJ1-5; TRBD1 might be the D (5 bases). Germline assignment: CDR1 LNHNV and CDR2 YYDKDF (reference sequence). Trimming took 0 bases from V and 1 from J, leaving 10 bases between them. This CDR3 comprises 16 residues. The DNA of the CDR3 is TGTGCCACCAGCAGAGAGGCCAGGGCGAGCAATCAGCCCCAGCATTTT. Translation: CATSREARASNQPQHF.

The V and J genes are TRBV6-1 and TRBJ2-7, with 14 positions matching TRBD2. V dropped 6 bases and J dropped 6; count of bases not matched to a gene: 7. CDR1 and CDR2 (germline): MNHNS, SASEGT. There are 15 residues in the CDR3. CDR3 bases: TGTGCCAGCAGCCCGGGACTAGCGGGAGTCGCCGAGCAGTACTTC. This gives the protein CASSPGLAGVAEQYF.

The rearrangement joins TRBV7-2 to TRBJ2-1; D call uncertain. The CDR3 loop spans 15 amino acids. V was cut by 1 base and J by 1 base, with 8 bases left in between. Germline V gene lookup returns CDR1 SGHTA and CDR2 FQGNSA. This CDR3 reads CASSLDSSSYNEQFF. DNA for the CDR3: TGTGCCAGCAGCTTAGATTCCAGTTCCTACAATGAGCAGTTCTTC.

This chain connects TRBV6-2 or TRBV6-3 to TRBJ1-5; no clear D gene. The CDR3 contains 13 residues. The V end was cut by 2 bases, the J end by 4 bases, with 6 bases between. The germline V gene has CDR1 MNHEY and CDR2 SVGEGT. The CDR3 DNA sequence: TGTGCCAGCAGTTACACAGAGAATCAGCCCCAGCATTTT. Residues: CASSYTENQPQHF.

The chain joins TRBV6-1 to TRBJ2-5; D assignment may be TRBD1 or TRBD2 (5 bases each). The CDR3 has 14 amino acids. Trimming removed 6 bases at V and 1 base at J, with 12 bases between. Germline V lookup: CDR1 MNHNS, CDR2 SASEGT. The CDR3 sequence is CASRRGAVQETQYF. For the CDR3, the DNA is TGTGCCAGCAGACGAGGGGCGGTCCAAGAGACCCAGTACTTC.

The genes are TRBV30 and TRBJ2-7; D possibly corresponds to TRBD2 (7 bases). From germline, CDR1 is GTSNPN and CDR2 SVGIG (reference sequence). Trimming removed 2 bases from V and 1 base from J, with 12 bases in between. This CDR3 spans 14 amino acids. CDR3 sequence: CAWSLKGGSYEQYF. For the CDR3, the DNA is TGTGCCTGGAGTTTAAAGGGGGGGTCCTACGAGCAGTACTTC.

The sample holds a few counts of this clonotype. In DNA form, the CDR3 reads TGTGCCAGCAGACAGTATAGCACAGATACGCAGTATTTT. Amino acids: CASRQYSTDTQYF. The rearrangement links TRBV27 to TRBJ2-3; the D is unclear. Trimming removed 6 bases at V and 0 bases at J, with 7 bases between. CDR1 is MNHEY, CDR2 SMNVEV, per germline (reference sequence). CDR3 length: 13 amino acids.

This clonotype has only a few counts. This sequence joins TRBV28 and TRBJ1-6, with TRBD1 identical over 9 bases. J was trimmed by 12 bases and V by 7 bases; bases with no gene match: 10. The CDR3 extends over 14 amino acids. Germline-derived CDR1 and CDR2 are MDHEN and SYDVKM. This CDR3 is CASIGGTGPEPLHF. The CDR3 nucleotides are TGTGCCAGCATCGGGGGGACAGGGCCAGAACCCCTCCACTTT.

The chain carries TRBV6-1 and TRBJ1-5, with D hard to call. From germline, CDR1 is MNHNS and CDR2 SASEGT. The V end was cut by 4 bases, the J end by 2 bases, with 9 bases between. The CDR3 is 14 residues long. CDR3 amino acids: CASSGSMGNQPQHF. For the CDR3, the DNA is TGTGCCAGCAGTGGGAGTATGGGCAATCAGCCCCAGCATTTT.